This T cell receptor (beta chain) comes out of a study of T-cell memory formation after mild COVID-19. On the study more broadly: TCR clusters mostly belonged to single donors.

CDR1 and CDR2 (germline): SGHDN, FVKESK. Trimming took off 8 bases at V and 9 bases at J, with 23 bases between the two ends. The CDR3 covers 15 residues. This clonotype was observed at least ten times. One entry per CDR3 protein, called by TCRdb with MiXCR from the 5' RACE reads. There are around 390,000 distinct CDR3 sequences in the sample; approximately 15% occur only once, and about a fifth lies in the top ten. The TCR originated in a man aged 18-30 years who had mild COVID-19 (a few samples of this study predate the infection). Cell type and time point are not known. Source material: PBMCs or a T cell subset sorted from them (not recorded which). The V call is TRBV14, the J call TRBJ2-1; D might be TRBD2 (6 bases). CDR3 in DNA: TGTGCCAGCGGCGAGTTGACGGGGAGGCTTGGTGAGCAGTTCTTC. It encodes CASGELTGRLGEQFF.